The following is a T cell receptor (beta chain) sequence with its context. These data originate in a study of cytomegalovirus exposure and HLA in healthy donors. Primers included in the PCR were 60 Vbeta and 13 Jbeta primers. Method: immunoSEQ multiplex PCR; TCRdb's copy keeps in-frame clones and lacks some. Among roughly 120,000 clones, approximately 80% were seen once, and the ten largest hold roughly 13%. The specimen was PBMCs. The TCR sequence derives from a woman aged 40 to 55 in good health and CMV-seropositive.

CDR3 nucleotide sequence: TGTGCCATCAGTGATCTAGGGGGCTCCTACGAGCAGTACTTC. Its protein product is CAISDLGGSYEQYF. The chain couples TRBV10-3 to TRBJ2-7, with a possible D match to TRBD1 (6 bases). Germline V CDR1 and CDR2: ENHRY, SYGVKD. This CDR3 has 14 residues. Trimming pared 3 bases from V and 0 bases from J, leaving 9 bases between.